This TCR beta chain emerged from a study of T cells in localized non-small cell lung cancer. Note on this clone: Antigen: not known.

With V trimmed by 0 bases and J by 4 bases, 15 bases remained unmatched. The CDR3 loop spans 18 amino acids. Germline-derived CDR1 and CDR2 are SGHRS and YFSETQ. Generated by immunoSEQ multiplex PCR, the TCRdb table keeps only in-frame clones and is missing some. The data show around 2,000 clones, 28% seen once. Samples of adjacent lung lacking atypia were obtained no closer than 2 cm to the tumor margin. Whole-study findings and limits: Tumor showed lower T cell clonality than uninvolved adjacent lung, where it was highest.

The V call is TRBV5-1, the J call TRBJ2-7; 8 bases are shared with TRBD2. The TCR sequence derives from a woman aged 35 to 70 with stage II lung adenocarcinoma. The specimen was normal lung tissue next to the tumor, collected before any cancer treatment. CDR3 sequence reads: CASSLAPHGSGTLYEQYF. CDR3 coding DNA: TGCGCCAGCAGCTTGGCCCCTCACGGTAGCGGGACATTATACGAGCAGTACTTC.